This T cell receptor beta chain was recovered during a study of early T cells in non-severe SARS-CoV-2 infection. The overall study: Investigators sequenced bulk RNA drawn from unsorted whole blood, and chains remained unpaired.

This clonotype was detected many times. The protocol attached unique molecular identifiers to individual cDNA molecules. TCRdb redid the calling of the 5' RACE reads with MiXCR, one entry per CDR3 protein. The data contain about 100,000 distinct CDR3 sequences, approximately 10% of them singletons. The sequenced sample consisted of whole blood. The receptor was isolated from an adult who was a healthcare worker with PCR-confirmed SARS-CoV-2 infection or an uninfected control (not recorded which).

The CDR3 region has the DNA TGTGCCAGCAGCTTTTTACAGGGACGGGATACGCAGTATTTT. It encodes CASSFLQGRDTQYF. The chain links TRBV13 to TRBJ2-3; D might be TRBD1 (6 bases). This CDR3 spans 14 amino acids. Trimming shortened V by 3 bases and J by 6 bases, and 13 bases separated the two germline ends. The germline V gene encodes CDR1 PRHDT and CDR2 FYEKMQ (reference sequence).